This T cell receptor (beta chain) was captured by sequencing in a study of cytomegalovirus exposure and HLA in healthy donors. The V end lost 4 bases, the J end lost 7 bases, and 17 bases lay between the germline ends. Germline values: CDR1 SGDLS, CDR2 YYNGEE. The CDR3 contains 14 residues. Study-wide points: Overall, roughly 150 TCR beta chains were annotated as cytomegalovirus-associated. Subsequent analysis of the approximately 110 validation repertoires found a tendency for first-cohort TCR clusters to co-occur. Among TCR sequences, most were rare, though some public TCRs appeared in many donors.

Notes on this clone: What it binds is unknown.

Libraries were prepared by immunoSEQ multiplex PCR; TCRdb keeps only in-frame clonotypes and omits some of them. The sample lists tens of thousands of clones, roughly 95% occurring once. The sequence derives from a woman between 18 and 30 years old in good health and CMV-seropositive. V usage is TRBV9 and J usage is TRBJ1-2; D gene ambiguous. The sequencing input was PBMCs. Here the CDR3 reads CASSPSLGPGGYTF. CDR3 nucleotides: TGTGCCAGCAGCCCTAGTCTAGGCCCGGGTGGCTACACCTTC.